The 22 T cell receptor beta chains reported below all come from one sample, sequenced in a study of T cell responses to AZD1222 COVID-19 vaccine. TCRdb keeps only in-frame clones here, not all; method: immunoSEQ multiplex PCR. This table has about 86,000 clones, about 90% appearing once. Here the sequenced sample was peripheral blood, taken 28 days after the second AZD1222 dose. The receptors were gathered from an adult who received the AZD1222 COVID-19 vaccine.

The V call is TRBV6-6, the J call TRBJ2-1, with a tentative D call TRBD2 (6 bases). V was shortened by 2 bases and J by 4 bases, with 9 bases between the two germline ends. Germline CDR1 reads MNHNY; CDR2 reads SVGAGI (reference sequence). This CDR3 is 14 amino acids long. This CDR3 reads CASSYGTYYNEQFF. The CDR3 bases are TGTGCCAGCAGTTACGGGACTTATTACAATGAGCAGTTCTTC.

V usage is TRBV19 and J usage is TRBJ2-2; 8 bases agree with TRBD1. There are 17 residues in the CDR3. Losses at the gene ends were 6 bases for V and 1 base for J; bases not matched to a gene: 10. Per the germline V gene, CDR1 is LNHDA and CDR2 is SQIVND (reference sequence). The CDR3 nucleotides read TGTGCCAGTAGCCAAGGATCCGGGACAGGGAACACCGGGGAGCTGTTTTTT. Encoded protein: CASSQGSGTGNTGELFF.

The chain carries TRBV11-2 and TRBJ2-7, with 12 bases identical to TRBD2. The CDR3 sequence is 14 residues long. Germline CDR1 SGHAT, CDR2 FQNNGV. The V gene end was trimmed by 6 bases and the J gene end by 4 bases; junction bases not matched to a gene: 4. CDR3 bases: TGTGCCAGCAGTCGACTAGCGGGAGTGTACGAGCAGTACTTC. Its protein product is CASSRLAGVYEQYF.

This clone showed up just a few times. V usage is TRBV29-1 and J usage is TRBJ1-1; 8 bases are shared with TRBD1. Germline CDR1 SQVTM, CDR2 ANQGSEA. V was clipped by 4 bases and J by 1 base; unmatched bases: 5. The CDR3 contains 14 residues. The CDR3 DNA follows: TGCAGCGTTGCATCCGGGACAGGGAACACTGAAGCTTTCTTT. Its translation is CSVASGTGNTEAFF.

This chain links TRBV12-3 or TRBV12-4 with TRBJ2-5; tentative D call: TRBD2 (6 bases). Between the trimmed V and J ends, which lost 7 bases and 2 bases, there was a span of 11 bases. This CDR3 comprises 13 residues. The CDR3 loop is CASTAGGQETQYF. CDR3 DNA: TGTGCCAGCACCGCCGGGGGACAAGAGACCCAGTACTTC.

V and J are TRBV28 and TRBJ1-5, with TRBD1 identical over 9 bases. This CDR3 has 15 amino acids. The junction had 9 bases not matched to a gene; V was cut back by 6 bases and J by 6 bases. Looked up from germline, CDR1 is MDHEN and CDR2 is SYDVKM. The CDR3 DNA reads TGTGCCAGCAGGCCACAGGGGGCACTTGCTCAGCCCCAGCATTTT. It encodes CASRPQGALAQPQHF.

The chain has TRBV5-5 and TRBJ2-1; TRBD1 matches at 9 bases. Looked up from germline, CDR1 is SGHKS and CDR2 is YYEKEE (reference sequence). There are 15 residues in the CDR3. The junction had 10 bases not matched to a gene; V was cut back by 4 bases and J by 8 bases. The chain's CDR3 is CASSPTGQGWHEQFF. The CDR3 DNA reads as TGTGCCAGCAGCCCCACGGGACAGGGTTGGCATGAGCAGTTCTTC.

The gene calls are TRBV10-3 and TRBJ2-3, with D possibly being TRBD1 or TRBD2 (5 bases each). V was shortened by 3 bases and J by 2 bases, with 9 bases between the two germline ends. This CDR3 has 14 residues. CDR1 ENHRY and CDR2 SYGVKD come from the germline V gene. CDR3: CAISDEGPTDTQYF. The CDR3 DNA sequence: TGTGCCATCAGTGACGAGGGGCCCACAGATACGCAGTATTTT.

CDR3 loop: CAISGEYSNQPQHF. The CDR3 coding sequence is TGTGCCATCAGTGGCGAATATAGCAATCAGCCCCAGCATTTT. The genes are TRBV10-3 and TRBJ1-5; D uncertain. V gave up 4 bases and J gave up 0 bases, with 7 bases separating them. The V gene's germline CDR1 is ENHRY and CDR2 SYGVKD. The CDR3 is 14 amino acids.

The gene calls are TRBV9 and TRBJ2-7; D call uncertain. Germline V CDR1 and CDR2: SGDLS, YYNGEE. Trimming pared 3 bases from V and 2 bases from J, leaving 9 bases between. CDR3 length: 13 residues. The CDR3 DNA reads as TGTGCCAGCAGCGAAGAGCCCACCTACGAGCAGTACTTC. As protein: CASSEEPTYEQYF.

This sequence joins TRBV7-8 and TRBJ1-6, with D uncertain. Germline assignment: CDR1 SGHVS and CDR2 FQNEAQ. V lost 5 bases to trimming and J lost 2 bases, with 13 bases between them. The CDR3 runs 16 residues. The CDR3 coding sequence is TGTGCCAGCAGCCCGCAGAGGGTTCCCTATAATTCACCCCTCCACTTT. Amino acid sequence: CASSPQRVPYNSPLHF.

The V and J genes are TRBV13 and TRBJ2-4, with D perhaps TRBD1 (5 bases). The CDR3 contains 16 residues. V lost 3 bases, J lost 2 bases, and 14 bases lay in between. Looked up from germline, CDR1 is PRHDT and CDR2 is FYEKMQ (reference sequence). This CDR3 reads CASSFAPQGSKNIQYF. CDR3 DNA sequence: TGTGCCAGCAGCTTTGCTCCCCAGGGATCCAAAAACATTCAGTACTTC.

V gene TRBV2 combines with J gene TRBJ2-6; D is unresolved. Germline V gene lookup returns CDR1 SNHLY and CDR2 FYNNEI. The CDR3 runs to 16 residues. The V gene lost 6 bases and the J gene lost 0 bases, with 12 bases spanning the gap. CDR3 in amino acids: CASRHNGISGANVLTF. DNA for the CDR3: TGTGCCAGCAGACACAACGGTATCTCTGGGGCCAACGTCCTGACTTTC.

This rearrangement joins TRBV5-4 to TRBJ1-4, with a possible D match to TRBD1 (5 bases). Germline assignment: CDR1 SGHNT and CDR2 YYREEE (reference sequence). CDR3 length: 14 amino acids. V gave up 3 bases and J gave up 5 bases, with 11 bases separating them. CDR3 sequence (DNA): TGTGCCAGCAGCTCTAGGGGTGCGAATGAAAAACTGTTTTTT. This codes for CASSSRGANEKLFF. The full variable domain, with the rest looked up from reference TRBV5-4 and TRBJ1-4, is ETGVTQSPTHLIKTRGQQVTLRCSSQSGHNTVSWYQQALGQGPQFIFQYYREEENGRGNFPPRFSGLQFPNYSSELNVNALELDDSALYLCASSSRGANEKLFFGSGTQLSVL.

V is TRBV24-1 and J is TRBJ2-3; D is unclear. Germline V gene lookup returns CDR1 KGHDR and CDR2 SFDVKD. Between the trimmed V and J ends, which lost 3 bases and 0 bases, there was a span of 9 bases. This CDR3 contains 15 residues. In DNA form, the CDR3 reads TGTGCCACCAGTGATCGTAAGGTTAGCACAGATACGCAGTATTTT. It yields the protein CATSDRKVSTDTQYF.

The chain links TRBV19 to TRBJ2-1; tentatively, D is TRBD2 (5 bases). Trimming stripped 10 bases from V and 10 bases from J, with 14 bases between. The CDR3 loop spans 11 amino acids. Per the germline V gene, CDR1 is LNHDA and CDR2 is SQIVND (reference sequence). The CDR3 spells CATLLAQEQFF. The CDR3 nucleotides read TGTGCCACCCTGCTAGCCCAGGAGCAGTTCTTC.

The chain uses TRBV15 and TRBJ1-5; D is possibly TRBD1 (5 bases). V was cut by 1 base and J by 1 base, with 8 bases left in between. In germline, CDR1 is LNHNV, CDR2 YYDKDF (reference sequence). This CDR3 is 15 amino acids long. In DNA, the CDR3 is TGTGCCACCAGCAGAGTTCGGGGGAGCAATCAGCCCCAGCATTTT. Translation: CATSRVRGSNQPQHF.

This chain connects TRBV7-8 to TRBJ2-3; 16 bases agree with TRBD2. The CDR3 spans 19 residues. The germline CDR1 and CDR2 sequences are SGHVS and FQNEAQ. The V and J ends lost 6 bases and 0 bases, in that order; junction bases with no gene match: 9. For the CDR3, the DNA is TGTGCCAGCAGGCCAACCGGGACTAGCGGGAGGGCTAGCACAGATACGCAGTATTTT. Translation: CASRPTGTSGRASTDTQYF.

The genes are TRBV9 and TRBJ1-1; possible D gene TRBD1, 6 bases. The germline gives CDR1 SGDLS, CDR2 YYNGEE. V lost 5 bases and J 1 base, leaving 12 bases between the germline ends. The CDR3 extends over 14 amino acids. The CDR3: CASREGTPNTEAFF. The CDR3, as DNA: TGTGCCAGCAGGGAAGGGACACCGAACACTGAAGCTTTCTTT.

The chain combines TRBV6-6 with TRBJ2-6; 12 bases map to TRBD1. This CDR3 has 19 residues. Germline V CDR1 and CDR2: MNHNY, SVGAGI (reference sequence). V lost 5 bases to trimming and J lost 1 base; unmatched junction nucleotides: 9. The CDR3 spells CASSRHVGQGASGANVLTF. CDR3 coding DNA: TGTGCCAGCAGTCGACACGTGGGACAGGGGGCTTCTGGGGCCAACGTCCTGACTTTC.

V is TRBV15 and J is TRBJ2-7; 9 nucleotides agree with TRBD1. The length of the CDR3 is 14 residues. In germline, CDR1 is LNHNV, CDR2 YYDKDF (reference sequence). V lost 7 bases, J lost 2 bases, and 6 bases stayed unmatched. Here the CDR3 reads CATKTGTGPYEQYF. CDR3 coding DNA: TGTGCCACCAAAACCGGGACAGGGCCCTACGAGCAGTACTTC.

The gene calls are TRBV27 and TRBJ1-1; D remains unclear. Between the trimmed V and J ends, which lost 6 bases and 1 base, there was a span of 6 bases. This CDR3 is 12 amino acids long. The germline V gene has CDR1 MNHEY and CDR2 SMNVEV (reference sequence). DNA of the CDR3: TGTGCCAGCAGCCGACAGAACACTGAAGCTTTCTTT. This sequence encodes CASSRQNTEAFF.